The text below deals with one T cell receptor beta chain. No cognate antigen has been identified for it. Base qualities were left out, and no much larger clone turns up one base away. This sample was included in a study of shared clonotypes between healthy human individuals (dated by TCRdb to about 2020). General notes on the study: The cohort included a few men and a couple of women between 18 and 49 years of age. For each donor, CD4 naive and CD4 memory were each given three plates, CD8 naive was given two plates, and CD8 memory was given one plate. Blood TCR repertoires of roughly 5 healthy adults were deeply sequenced to estimate repertoire size and the extent of clonotype sharing between individuals. Different laboratories and diverse techniques were used to prepare libraries and sequence TCR repertoires, to increase sequencing depth and limit assay-specific biases. Each donor's leukapheresis produced roughly between roughly 0.85 and 10 billion PBMCs. General conclusions and limits of the study: Clonotypes shared by all four sorted-subset donors showed higher generation probabilities than non-shared clonotypes. Based on pairwise subsampling, the degree of clonotype sharing among donors was expected to be affected by sequencing depth. Sampling was limited to blood, and TCR repertoires in tissue likely differ from TCR repertoires in blood. Even with the large sequencing depth, rarefaction of the sorted-subset datasets indicated that sequencing was incomplete. Because the study included only a small number of donors, the genetic and exposure-history diversity represented was limited. Larger estimated clonotype richness was generally found for naive subsets than for memory subsets. Across a handful of donors, about 4.5% of naive CD4, around 3.3% of naive CD8, about 2% of memory CD4, and under 0.45% of memory CD8 clonotypes were shared.

TCR CDR3 regions were amplified from genomic DNA by multiplex PCR using the deep immunoSEQ assay. For each cell subset, the extracted genomic DNA was distributed evenly across all wells of several immunoSEQ 96-well plates, and each plate served as one replicate. For sorted subsets, each replicate PCR was loaded with around 200 ng genomic DNA, equivalent to about 30,000 T cell genomes. Purified libraries were measured with a Qubit 3.0 fluorometer, size-checked on a Bioanalyzer 2100, and measured again with the KAPA Library Quantification kit. A separate single-read 150-cycle Illumina NextSeq 550 flow cell was used to sequence each immunoSEQ 96-well plate. Per the authors' processing: Because the immunoSEQ output held only junctional sequences and lacked quality scores, the filtering could not match the filtering applied to full-length reads. To assign V/J genes and CDR3, sequences were annotated using PyIR, a Python wrapper for IgBLAST v1.9, with IMGT germline references. Reads with weak V/J assignments (E-value above 1e-6), missing CDR3, stop codons, out-of-frame junctions, or ambiguous translated residues were removed. V3J clonotypes were defined as sequences sharing the same inferred V gene, J gene, and CDR3 amino acid sequence. The percentage overlap between two repertoires was calculated by dividing the number of shared unique clonotypes by the size of the smaller repertoire. RTK rarefaction, the Chao1 estimator, and Recon v2.1 estimates of unobserved clonotypes were used to assess repertoire richness. OLGA was used to compute generation probabilities for all TCRbeta clonotypes that the gDNA method yielded from four donors. TCRdb stores this immuneACCESS table with in-frame sequences only. Part of the clones is absent; in the studies checked, under half of the shortfall reflects unresolved V genes, and no reason is known for the rest. The V and J calls and clone size come from that table; D and trimming were worked out from the DNA. The sample has some 2.3 million clones on record, approximately 95% of them singletons. 0.39% of the sample lies in the top ten.

The donors were healthy, HIV-negative adults with no recently reported acute infections or vaccinations. All donors were Caucasian adults living in Nashville, Tennessee, USA. CD4+ T cells were enriched through magnetic negative selection, after which naive cells were positively selected on CD45RA and the remaining negative fraction served as the memory subset. After blood collection by leukapheresis, PBMCs were isolated using Ficoll-Histopaque density gradient centrifugation and then cryopreserved in the vapor phase of liquid nitrogen. Purity and quantity of every magnetically sorted T cell population were checked by analytical flow cytometry. Genomic DNA was isolated from each sorted fraction and quantified by UV absorbance on a Nanodrop 2000c. The source material was naive CD4+ T cells from PBMCs. In light of the paper, this sample's cell subset or site label describes: CD45RA+ positively selected. This receptor was obtained from a man aged 18-30 years in good health. Some clones in this sample may be carry-over from other donors' samples.

The CDR3 sequence is CATSNGRLEETQYF. The nucleotides read TGTGCCACCAGCAACGGCAGGCTGGAGGAGACCCAGTACTTC. In this chain, TRBV15 is recombined with TRBJ2-5; no D gene call is confident. From the cysteine through the phenylalanine, the CDR3 covers 14 amino acids. The CDR3 DNA has 42 bases and is translated from base 1. Reading the germline V gene (reference sequence) gives CDR1 LNHNV and CDR2 YYDKDF. V lost 4 bases and J lost 5 bases; the stretch between them is 14 bases long. The CDR3 plus the reference TRBV15 and TRBJ2-5 genes for the other parts give the full variable domain: DAMVIQNPRYQVTQFGKPVTLSCSQTLNHNVMYWYQQKSSQAPKLLFHYYDKDFNNEADTPDNFQSRRPNTSFCFLDIRSPGLGDTAMYLCATSNGRLEETQYFGPGTRLLVL.